These 17 T cell receptor beta chains were sequenced from one sample in a study of OX40 agonist ivuxolimab in advanced cancers. Method: immunoSEQ multiplex PCR; TCRdb's copy keeps in-frame clones and lacks some. This sample carries tens of thousands of clones, just under 85% of them seen once, and the ten largest clones take roughly 1.9%. The sequencing used CD4+ or CD8+ T cells sorted from blood, collected in a trial of the OX40 agonist ivuxolimab. The receptor source for this set is an adult with an advanced solid tumor such as melanoma, head and neck, liver or kidney cancer.

The rearrangement links TRBV30 to TRBJ1-5; 7 bases match TRBD1. With 0 bases clipped from V and 5 bases from J, the junction kept 1 base outside the gene matches. Germline V lookup: CDR1 GTSNPN, CDR2 SVGIG (reference sequence). The CDR3 has 13 amino acids. This CDR3 is CAWSVTGDQPQHF. The CDR3 DNA sequence: TGTGCCTGGAGTGTAACAGGGGATCAGCCCCAGCATTTT.

The chain uses TRBV5-1 and TRBJ1-1, with D perhaps TRBD1 (5 bases). This CDR3 contains 14 residues. Germline V gene data show CDR1 as SGHRS and CDR2 as YFSETQ. V shed 1 base and J shed 8 bases, with 15 bases lying between them. For the CDR3, the DNA is TGCGCCAGCAGCTTGAACGGCGCAGGGCAAGAAGCTTTCTTT. Protein sequence: CASSLNGAGQEAFF.

The rearrangement links TRBV7-9 to TRBJ1-2, with 9 bases identical to TRBD1. Germline assignment: CDR1 SEHNR and CDR2 FQNEAQ (reference sequence). CDR3 size: 15 residues. Trimming at V came to 4 bases and at J to 6 bases, leaving 9 bases not matched to a gene. The CDR3 is CASSSTQTGGHGYTF. For the CDR3, the DNA is TGTGCCAGCAGCTCGACACAAACAGGGGGCCATGGCTACACCTTC.

The rearrangement joins TRBV11-2 to TRBJ1-3, with 8 bases fitting TRBD1. The CDR3 spans 16 residues. Germline trimming cut 5 bases from V and 4 bases from J; bases unmatched to any gene: 10. Germline-derived CDR1 and CDR2 are SGHAT and FQNNGV. For the CDR3, the DNA is TGTGCCAGCAGCGTCCTCAGGGGGCAAACGGGAAACACCATATATTTT. Its protein product is CASSVLRGQTGNTIYF.

This clone was found once. The gene calls are TRBV18 and TRBJ2-7; 12 bases line up with TRBD2. V lost 6 bases, J lost 5 bases, and 11 bases stayed unmatched. The germline V gene encodes CDR1 KGHSH and CDR2 LQKENI. The CDR3 runs to 16 residues. The CDR3 reads CASSLFRTSGTDEQYF. The CDR3 DNA is TGTGCCAGCTCCCTTTTCAGGACTAGCGGGACCGACGAGCAGTACTTC.

The V call is TRBV18, the J call TRBJ2-3; D ambiguous. V shed 6 bases and J shed 1 base, with 5 bases lying between them. The CDR3 is made up of 12 amino acids. Germline V gene data show CDR1 as KGHSH and CDR2 as LQKENI. CDR3 region: CASSTGTDTQYF. The CDR3 DNA reads as TGTGCCAGCTCCACGGGCACAGATACGCAGTATTTT.

The chain carries TRBV4-2 and TRBJ1-2, with 7 bases matching TRBD1. CDR3 size: 16 residues. From germline, CDR1 is LGHNA and CDR2 YNFKEQ. Trimming cost V 0 bases and J 1 base; bases outside gene matches: 5. The CDR3: CASSQDRTGINYGYTF. CDR3 in DNA: TGTGCCAGCAGCCAAGACCGGACAGGAATTAACTATGGCTACACCTTC.

This chain joins TRBV12-5 and TRBJ2-1; D is uncertain. V gave up 0 bases and J gave up 6 bases, with 18 bases separating them. The CDR3 has 17 residues. CDR1 is LGHNT, CDR2 FRNRAP, per germline. CDR3 nucleotide sequence: TGTGCTAGTGGTTTGGTAAATAACTACCCCGCCCCCAATGAGCAGTTCTTC. This codes for CASGLVNNYPAPNEQFF.

This rearrangement joins TRBV19 to TRBJ2-6; D is undetermined. The CDR3 contains 15 residues. Germline V gene lookup returns CDR1 LNHDA and CDR2 SQIVND (reference sequence). V lost 3 bases to trimming and J lost 0 bases, with 6 bases between them. CDR3 sequence (DNA): TGTGCCAGTAGTATCACACCCTCTGGGGCCAACGTCCTGACTTTC. This encodes CASSITPSGANVLTF.

The rearrangement joins TRBV7-2 to TRBJ1-6, with D possibly being TRBD1 (6 bases). CDR1 and CDR2 from the germline V gene are SGHTA and FQGNSA. CDR3 length: 15 residues. Trimming shortened V by 1 base and J by 8 bases, and 12 bases separated the two germline ends. The CDR3 is CASSLVRGVDSPLHF. In DNA, the CDR3 is TGTGCCAGCAGCTTAGTCAGGGGAGTGGATTCACCCCTCCACTTT.

The chain links TRBV5-1 to TRBJ2-3, with D maybe TRBD2 (6 bases). Per the germline V gene, CDR1 is SGHRS and CDR2 is YFSETQ. Trimming cost V 6 bases and J 1 base, with 12 bases left between them. The CDR3 has 14 amino acids. The CDR3 sequence: CASTSGDGTDTQYF. The CDR3 DNA sequence: TGCGCCAGCACCTCGGGAGACGGCACAGATACGCAGTATTTT.

The chain links TRBV28 to TRBJ1-3; possibly TRBD1 for D (5 bases). Per germline, CDR1 MDHEN and CDR2 SYDVKM. This CDR3 is built from 19 residues. Trimming left V 6 bases short and J 0 bases short, with 24 bases between. CDR3 residues: CASSSKLQGRALSGNTIYF. CDR3 coding DNA: TGTGCCAGCAGCTCAAAGCTTCAGGGCAGGGCCCTCTCTGGAAACACCATATATTTT.

CDR3: CASSPAEKLFF. The CDR3, as DNA: TGTGCCAGCAGCCCCGCAGAAAAACTGTTTTTT. The chain joins TRBV7-9 to TRBJ1-4; D gene uncertain. Trimming cost V 5 bases and J 8 bases, with 6 bases left between them. The germline gives CDR1 SEHNR, CDR2 FQNEAQ (reference sequence). The CDR3 covers 11 residues.

The chain combines TRBV5-1 with TRBJ1-2; possibly TRBD1 for D (6 bases). Germline CDR1 and CDR2: SGHRS and YFSETQ. Trimming took 4 bases from V and 6 from J, leaving 19 bases between them. There are 15 residues in the CDR3. The CDR3 sequence: CASSATLQGDHGYTF. DNA of the CDR3: TGCGCCAGCAGCGCAACCCTACAGGGAGACCATGGCTACACCTTC.

The rearrangement uses TRBV7-2 and TRBJ1-1, with 12 bases identical to TRBD1. This CDR3 region has 16 residues. Germline lookup yields CDR1 SGHTA and CDR2 FQGNSA. V was clipped by 1 base and J by 1 base; unmatched bases: 1. CDR3 sequence: CASSLGDRGPNTEAFF. The CDR3 DNA follows: TGTGCCAGCAGCTTAGGGGACAGGGGGCCGAACACTGAAGCTTTCTTT.

This sequence joins TRBV7-3 and TRBJ2-3, with 8 bases identical to TRBD2. Germline V lookup: CDR1 SGHTA, CDR2 FQGTGA. V lost 5 bases, J lost 2 bases, and 6 bases stayed unmatched. The CDR3 loop spans 15 amino acids. In nucleotides, the CDR3 is TGTGCCAGCAGCGCCGGGGGGGAGGACACAGATACGCAGTATTTT. Protein: CASSAGGEDTDTQYF.

V gene TRBV18 combines with J gene TRBJ2-7; the match to TRBD1 covers 8 bases. CDR3 length equals 13 residues. After removal of 8 bases from V and 9 bases from J, the junction contained 12 bases not matched to a gene. The germline CDR1 and CDR2 sequences are KGHSH and LQKENI. The CDR3 spells CASATGGSLAQYF. CDR3 in DNA: TGTGCCAGCGCCACAGGGGGGTCGCTCGCGCAGTACTTC. The full variable domain, in which reference TRBV18 and TRBJ2-7 provide the parts outside the CDR3, is NAGVMQNPRHLVRRRGQEARLRCSPMKGHSHVYWYRQLPEEGLKFMVYLQKENIIDESGMPKERFSAEFPKEGPSILRIQQVVRGDSAAYFCASATGGSLAQYFGPGTRLTVT.